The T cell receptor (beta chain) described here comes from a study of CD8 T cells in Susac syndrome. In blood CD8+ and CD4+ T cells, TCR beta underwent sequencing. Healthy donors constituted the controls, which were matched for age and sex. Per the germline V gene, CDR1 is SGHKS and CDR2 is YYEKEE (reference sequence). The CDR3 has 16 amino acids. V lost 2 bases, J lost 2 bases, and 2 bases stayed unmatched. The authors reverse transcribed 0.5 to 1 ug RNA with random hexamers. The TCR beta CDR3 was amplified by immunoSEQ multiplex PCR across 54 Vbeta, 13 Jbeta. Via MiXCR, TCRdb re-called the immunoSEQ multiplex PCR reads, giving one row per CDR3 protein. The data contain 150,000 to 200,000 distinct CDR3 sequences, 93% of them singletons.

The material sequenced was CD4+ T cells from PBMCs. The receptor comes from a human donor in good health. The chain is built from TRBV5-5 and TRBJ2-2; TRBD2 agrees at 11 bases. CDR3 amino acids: CASSLLAGENTGELFF. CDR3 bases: TGTGCCAGCAGCTTACTAGCGGGGGAAAACACCGGGGAGCTGTTTTTT.